One and the same sample provided the 26 T cell receptor beta chains below, sequenced in a study of T cells in Graves' hyperthyroidism and ophthalmopathy. Amplification yielded TCR beta CDR3 regions, with RNA transcripts as the source. HTBI primers were the set used in a first-round RT-PCR of the TCR CDR3. TCRdb itself ran the multiplex PCR reads through MiXCR, one entry per CDR3 protein. The top ten clones hold just under 8.5% of a sample with hundreds of thousands of distinct CDR3 sequences, around 45% of them seen once. What was sequenced was peripheral blood or thyroid tissue (not recorded which). The receptors derive from a woman between 18 and 29 years old with Graves' hyperthyroidism.

This clonotype occurred many times. The chain links TRBV12-3 or TRBV12-4 to TRBJ1-5; 7 bases map to TRBD1. The CDR3 has 15 amino acids. The J segment lost 2 bases and the V segment lost 2 bases, leaving 3 bases of the junction unmatched. The CDR3 is CASSLRGQGNQPQHF. As DNA, the CDR3 is TGTGCCAGCAGTTTACGAGGACAGGGCAATCAGCCCCAGCATTTT.

This clonotype was recorded at least ten times. V gene TRBV10-3 combines with J gene TRBJ1-1; weak D call: TRBD1 (6 bases). Germline V gene lookup returns CDR1 ENHRY and CDR2 SYGVKD. This CDR3 is built from 12 residues. The V end was cut by 7 bases, the J end by 5 bases, with 11 bases between. CDR3 DNA sequence: TGTGCCATCACTACAGGGCGAACTGAAGCTTTCTTT. It yields the protein CAITTGRTEAFF.

This chain joins TRBV20-1 and TRBJ2-7, with TRBD2 matching over 9 bases. The V gene end was trimmed by 1 base and the J gene end by 7 bases; junction bases not matched to a gene: 11. CDR1 and CDR2 (germline): DFQATT, SNEGSKA (reference sequence). This CDR3 spans 15 amino acids. The CDR3 here is CSARAAFSGSGEQYF. Written as DNA, the CDR3 is TGCAGTGCTAGAGCCGCCTTTAGCGGGAGTGGAGAGCAGTACTTC.

The genes are TRBV25-1 and TRBJ1-4, with D possibly being TRBD1 (6 bases). The CDR3 has 15 residues. V lost 3 bases, J lost 3 bases, and 11 bases lay in between. CDR1 and CDR2 from the germline V gene are MGHDK and SYGVNS. The CDR3 nucleotides are TGTGCCAGCAGTGAGTCAGGGGAAGCTAATGAAAAACTGTTTTTT. As protein: CASSESGEANEKLFF.

With regard to this clonotype: A much bigger clone sits one base away, suggesting this may be a read error. The V gene is TRBV11-2, the J gene TRBJ1-6, with 10 bases identical to TRBD1. Trimming removed 6 bases from V and 10 bases from J; junction bases left unmatched: 3. The CDR3 runs 13 residues. CDR1 is SGHAT and CDR2 is FQNNGV in the germline V gene. The CDR3 nucleotides read TGTGCCAGCAGAGGACAGGGGGTCTCACCCCTCCACTTT. Amino acid sequence: CASRGQGVSPLHF.

The rearrangement uses TRBV15 and TRBJ2-7; 10 bases line up with TRBD2. Trimming at V came to 5 bases and at J to 2 bases, leaving 6 bases not matched to a gene. The CDR3 has 15 residues. Germline V gene sequence: CDR1 LNHNV, CDR2 YYDKDF (reference sequence). CDR3 amino acids: CATSRGLADTYEQYF. CDR3 DNA: TGTGCCACCAGCCGCGGACTAGCGGATACCTACGAGCAGTACTTC.

Comment on this clonotype: The junction departs from germline at one end; a sequencing error may be responsible. The chain combines TRBV7-9 with TRBJ2-7; D possibly matches TRBD1 or TRBD2 (6 bases each). Germline V gene lookup returns CDR1 SEHNR and CDR2 FQNEAQ (reference sequence). CDR3 length: 12 amino acids. CDR3 nucleotides: TGTGCCGGCAGCCTAGGGGGGAGCGAGCAGTACTTC. Translation gives CAGSLGGSEQYF.

The chain links TRBV29-1 to TRBJ2-5, with TRBD1 matching 7 bases. This CDR3 contains 13 residues. Germline V gene sequence: CDR1 SQVTM, CDR2 ANQGSEA. J was trimmed by 9 bases and V by 8 bases; bases with no gene match: 15. The CDR3 protein is CSISERGQRSQYF. CDR3 nucleotides: TGCAGCATCAGTGAGAGGGGACAGCGGTCCCAGTACTTC.

This clonotype was seen ten or more times. One end of the junction is discordant with germline, which a read error may explain. This chain joins TRBV10-2 and TRBJ1-5; unclear D gene. CDR1 is WSHSY, CDR2 SAAADI, per germline. CDR3 length: 13 residues. Here the CDR3 DNA reads TGCGCCAGCAGTGATAACGGTAATCGGCCCCAGCATTTT. Translation gives CASSDNGNRPQHF.

The genes are TRBV5-1 and TRBJ2-7, with TRBD1 matching 9 bases. Germline V lookup: CDR1 SGHRS, CDR2 YFSETQ. The CDR3 consists of 15 residues. V lost 1 base and J lost 1; bases outside the gene matches: 3. The chain's CDR3 is CASSLWTGESYEQYF. The CDR3 DNA is TGCGCCAGCAGCTTGTGGACAGGGGAGTCCTACGAGCAGTACTTC.

Only a few counts were recorded for this clonotype. V and J are TRBV6-5 and TRBJ2-7, with TRBD2 matching over 9 bases. V was clipped by 5 bases and J by 4 bases; unmatched bases: 15. The V gene's germline CDR1 is MNHEY and CDR2 SVGAGI. The CDR3 sequence is 17 residues long. The CDR3 reads CASSDTTLASGIYEQYF. CDR3 DNA sequence: TGTGCCAGCAGTGACACAACGTTGGCTAGCGGGATTTACGAGCAGTACTTC.

The CDR3 protein is CASSELAGVAYEQYF. In DNA form, the CDR3 reads TGTGCCAGCAGCGAACTAGCGGGGGTAGCATACGAGCAGTACTTC. The genes are TRBV9 and TRBJ2-7; 11 nucleotides agree with TRBD2. Germline assignment: CDR1 SGDLS and CDR2 YYNGEE. Unmatched junction bases numbered 6, after V lost 3 bases and J lost 4 bases. The CDR3 totals 15 residues.

The chain joins TRBV29-1 to TRBJ1-2; the D gene is possibly TRBD1 (5 bases). The ends were cut back, 5 bases at V and 7 bases at J, with 20 bases in the middle. The length of the CDR3 is 14 residues. The V gene's germline CDR1 is SQVTM and CDR2 ANQGSEA. The CDR3 loop is CSVLLPGRIIGYTF. CDR3 sequence (DNA): TGCAGCGTTCTGTTACCGGGACGGATAATTGGCTACACCTTC.

Only a few counts were recorded for this clonotype. This may stem from a read error, because a much larger clone lies one nucleotide away. It is likely a read error, because the conserved phenylalanine at the end of the CDR3 is missing. The genes are TRBV20-1 and TRBJ1-4; D is unresolved. This CDR3 is built from 12 residues. V was cut by 0 bases and J by 8 bases, with 7 bases left in between. From germline, CDR1 is DFQATT and CDR2 SNEGSKA (reference sequence). CDR3 amino acids: CSAREGEEKLFL. DNA of the CDR3: TGCAGTGCTAGAGAGGGAGAGGAAAAACTGTTTCTT.

This clonotype was observed a few times. V and J are TRBV20-1 and TRBJ1-5, with a tentative D call TRBD1 (5 bases). Deletions cut 0 bases from V and 2 bases from J, with 8 bases between. This CDR3 is 14 amino acids long. CDR1 is DFQATT, CDR2 SNEGSKA, per germline (reference sequence). In DNA, the CDR3 is TGCAGTGCTAGAGAGTTGGGGGGCAATCAGCCCCAGCATTTT. It yields the protein CSARELGGNQPQHF.

This clonotype occurred once. Being one base from a much bigger clone, this may be a read error. The CDR3 here is CAISSRGPLHF. CDR3 in DNA: TGTGCCATCAGCTCTAGGGGGCCCCTCCACTTT. V usage is TRBV10-3 and J usage is TRBJ1-6; D perhaps matches TRBD1 (6 bases). V dropped 6 bases and J dropped 13 bases, with 10 bases sitting between them. The CDR3 is made up of 11 amino acids. In germline, CDR1 is ENHRY, CDR2 SYGVKD.

This clonotype was seen repeatedly, ten times or more. This chain links TRBV7-9 with TRBJ1-2; D may be TRBD1 (5 bases). With 6 bases removed from V and 8 bases from J, the gap between germline ends came to 10 bases. CDR1 is SEHNR and CDR2 is FQNEAQ in the germline V gene (reference sequence). The CDR3 totals 11 residues. CDR3 coding DNA: TGTGCCAGCAGTCGCCGGGACGGCTACACCTTC. It encodes CASSRRDGYTF. The variable domain in full, with the rest retrieved from reference TRBV7-9 and TRBJ1-2, is DTGVSQNPRHKITKRGQNVTFRCDPISEHNRLYWYRQTLGQGPEFLTYFQNEAQLEKSRLLSDRFSAERPKGSFSTLEIQRTEQGDSAMYLCASSRRDGYTFGSGTRLTVV.

This clonotype came up many times. This sequence joins TRBV19 and TRBJ2-6; D unclear. The CDR3 contains 15 residues. The V end was cut by 0 bases, the J end by 0 bases, with 3 bases between. Germline V gene sequence: CDR1 LNHDA, CDR2 SQIVND (reference sequence). The CDR3 here is CASSIDGSGANVLTF. Written as DNA, the CDR3 is TGTGCCAGTAGTATAGACGGCTCTGGGGCCAACGTCCTGACTTTC. The variable domain in full, with the rest retrieved from reference TRBV19 and TRBJ2-6, is DGGITQSPKYLFRKEGQNVTLSCEQNLNHDAMYWYRQDPGQGLRLIYYSQIVNDFQKGDIAEGYSVSREKKESFPLTVTSAQKNPTAFYLCASSIDGSGANVLTFGAGSRLTVL.

This clonotype turned up a few times. The chain has TRBV19 and TRBJ1-2, with 9 nucleotides matching TRBD1. CDR3 length: 15 amino acids. V shed 5 bases and J 5 bases; nucleotides not matched to a gene: 9. In germline, CDR1 is LNHDA, CDR2 SQIVND (reference sequence). CDR3 nucleotide sequence: TGTGCCAGTAGTCTATCGGGACAGGGTCGGTATGGCTACACCTTC. Translating it yields CASSLSGQGRYGYTF.

This clonotype was seen ten or more times. The V and J genes are TRBV4-1 and TRBJ2-6; D ambiguous. Germline lookup yields CDR1 MGHRA and CDR2 YSYEKL. CDR3 length: 14 residues. The V gene lost 5 bases and the J gene lost 4 bases, with 9 bases spanning the gap. CDR3 coding DNA: TGCGCCAGCAGCATTGCGGCCGGGGCCAACGTCCTGACTTTC. Translated: CASSIAAGANVLTF.

This clonotype occurred many times. This sequence joins TRBV7-2 and TRBJ2-2; weak D call: TRBD2 (6 bases). V gave up 10 bases and J gave up 1 base, with 13 bases separating them. CDR3 size: 14 residues. The germline gives CDR1 SGHTA, CDR2 FQGNSA. The CDR3 DNA is TGTGCCACTGGAGGAGGGATGAACACCGGGGAGCTGTTTTTT. Translating it yields CATGGGMNTGELFF.

This clonotype has more than one count but fewer than ten. This rearrangement joins TRBV20-1 to TRBJ1-4; D unresolved. V was shortened by 1 base and J by 8 bases, with 5 bases between the two germline ends. The V gene's germline CDR1 is DFQATT and CDR2 SNEGSKA (reference sequence). CDR3 size: 11 residues. This chain's CDR3 is CSARGGEKLFF. The CDR3 coding sequence is TGCAGTGCTAGAGGCGGGGAAAAACTGTTTTTT.

A few counts support this clonotype. The chain joins TRBV7-3 to TRBJ1-1, with D unclear. The CDR3 is 17 amino acids. Germline V CDR1 and CDR2: SGHTA, FQGTGA. Trimming took off 1 base at V and 6 bases at J, with 21 bases between the two ends. In nucleotides, the CDR3 is TGTGCCAGCAGCTTAAAGGTTATTCCGGATTTTGATGCTGAAGCTTTCTTT. This translates into CASSLKVIPDFDAEAFF.

The chain recombines TRBV7-6 with TRBJ2-7; D uncertain. Trimming shortened V by 5 bases and J by 4 bases, and 12 bases separated the two germline ends. The CDR3 has 13 amino acids. Germline CDR1 SGHVS, CDR2 FNYEAQ. CDR3 nucleotides: TGTGCCAGCAGCCAAGAGGCGGAATACGAGCAGTACTTC. It codes for CASSQEAEYEQYF.

The chain recombines TRBV5-1 with TRBJ1-5, with 7 bases lining up with TRBD1. Germline CDR1 is SGHRS and CDR2 is YFSETQ. CDR3 length: 18 amino acids. V gave up 4 bases and J gave up 4 bases; unmatched junction bases: 17. The CDR3 reads CASSQGPRQGSGNQPQHF. DNA for the CDR3: TGCGCCAGCAGCCAAGGGCCAAGACAGGGAAGTGGGAATCAGCCCCAGCATTTT.

In this sample, this clonotype turned up many times. The rearrangement joins TRBV29-1 to TRBJ1-1; TRBD1 matches at 7 bases. Germline CDR1 is SQVTM and CDR2 is ANQGSEA. J gave up 4 bases and V 5 bases, and 7 bases lay outside the gene matches. The CDR3 loop spans 13 amino acids. The chain's CDR3 is CSVSRGHGTEAFF. Here the CDR3 DNA reads TGCAGCGTTAGTAGGGGGCACGGCACTGAAGCTTTCTTT.